The rows below give T cell receptor beta chains drawn from one sample of a study of blood T cell repertoires in COVID-19. Libraries were prepared by immunoSEQ multiplex PCR; TCRdb keeps only in-frame clonotypes and omits some of them. The sample has around 220,000 clones; about 90% are singletons. Sequencing was performed on peripheral blood. Receptor source: a man between 40 and 49 years old with active or convalescent COVID-19. Both conserved end residues are part of each CDR3. Clone size is not always given. Where it is, it says once, few, many or a class for expanded clones.

length,size,J,V,CDR3
14,NA,TRBJ1-1,TRBV11-2,CASSPTEMNTEAFF
16,NA,TRBJ2-2,TRBV11-3,CASSPDQGWNTGELFF
15,NA,TRBJ1-2,TRBV28,CASRGSGGSNYGYTF
15,NA,TRBJ1-5,TRBV30,CALDTGTVYDQPQHF
16,NA,TRBJ1-3,TRBV6-1,CASSGLDRDFGNTIYF
14,NA,TRBJ2-3,TRBV3-1/TRBV3-2,CASSRGPSTDTQYF
13,once,TRBJ1-1,TRBV19,CASSITGDTEAFF
13,NA,TRBJ1-4,TRBV10-1,CASTRGLGEKLFF
13,NA,TRBJ2-1,TRBV11-2,CASSTGLANEQFF
10,few,TRBJ2-7,TRBV27,CASSFREQYF
12,NA,TRBJ2-7,TRBV6-2/TRBV6-3,CASSPISRGQYF
16,NA,TRBJ2-1,TRBV30,CAWSRGGRDFYNEQFF
15,NA,TRBJ2-7,TRBV19,CASSIGGLPNVEQYF
13,NA,TRBJ2-7,TRBV6-5,CASTRFRGYEQYF
22,few,TRBJ1-3,TRBV30,CAWSPRGLTGGIRLTSGNTIYF
12,NA,TRBJ1-5,TRBV28,CASSLLGGQGHF
15,NA,TRBJ2-5,TRBV7-3,CASSKAGGRTETQYF
15,NA,TRBJ2-7,TRBV19,CASSLGTGHPYEQYF
13,NA,TRBJ1-1,TRBV3-1/TRBV3-2,CASSPRQYTEAFF
15,NA,TRBJ1-4,TRBV4-1,CASSQVGGKDEKLFF
14,NA,TRBJ1-6,TRBV30,CAWSRQHYNSPLHF
11,NA,TRBJ2-5,TRBV2,CASKREETQYF
14,NA,TRBJ1-1,TRBV7-3,CASSHPGQSTEAFF
18,few,TRBJ1-5,TRBV21-1,CASSKVTREPRGNQPQHF
16,NA,TRBJ1-1,TRBV7-6,CASSLGWDRGNTEAFF
16,NA,TRBJ2-7,TRBV27,CASSPSLGGDFWEQYF
14,NA,TRBJ2-7,TRBV28,CASTSGGTAYEQYF
15,NA,TRBJ1-5,TRBV2,CASSAEGFSNQPQHF
12,few,TRBJ1-2,TRBV30,CAWSVDRLGYTF
14,NA,TRBJ1-5,TRBV28,CASSSGVGNQPQHF
13,NA,TRBJ1-1,TRBV29-1,CSVVFQGIAEAFF
16,NA,TRBJ2-2,TRBV5-1,CASSIRTGGNTGELFF
14,once,TRBJ2-7,TRBV29-1,CSVERGSHPYEQYF
12,few,TRBJ2-3,TRBV2,CASNPRGDTQYF
13,once,TRBJ2-5,TRBV6-6,CASSNLRGETQYF
15,NA,TRBJ2-3,TRBV11-2,CASSRIAEPTDTQYF
14,NA,TRBJ2-7,TRBV7-8,CASSRGTVPTEQYF
14,NA,TRBJ1-2,TRBV5-1,CASSSGQFNYGYTF
15,NA,TRBJ2-1,TRBV2,CASSEGQGSYNEQFF
18,NA,TRBJ2-6,TRBV9,CASNLPGEGSSGANVLTF
14,NA,TRBJ1-1,TRBV7-9,CASLLGRGWTEAFF
17,NA,TRBJ2-1,TRBV10-3,CAISELVTSGGNNEQFF
13,NA,TRBJ1-2,TRBV27,CASRGQGHFGDTF
14,NA,TRBJ2-5,TRBV2,CASSDGRRGETQYF
17,medium-sized,TRBJ2-3,TRBV28,CASSLSTSGSGADTQYF
13,NA,TRBJ1-1,TRBV27,CASSYRGHTEAFF
17,NA,TRBJ2-3,TRBV4-1,CASSHATTSGAGDTQYF
14,NA,TRBJ2-1,TRBV18,CASSPQGAINEQFF
16,NA,TRBJ2-3,TRBV5-1,CASSLADSPSTDTQYF
16,NA,TRBJ2-7,TRBV7-9,CASSSTGTGGSHEQYF
16,NA,TRBJ2-1,TRBV19,CASSTTGGWDANEQFF
14,few,TRBJ2-4,TRBV2,CASSVSQAKNIQYF
13,NA,TRBJ2-1,TRBV5-1,CASSTGIDGRQFF
15,NA,TRBJ2-3,TRBV7-2,CASSLASLGADTQYF
16,NA,TRBJ2-5,TRBV1,CTSSPARTSGQETQYF
18,NA,TRBJ2-3,TRBV7-8,CASSAGLAGATSTDTQYF
15,NA,TRBJ2-1,TRBV27,CASSKGTRGNNEQFF